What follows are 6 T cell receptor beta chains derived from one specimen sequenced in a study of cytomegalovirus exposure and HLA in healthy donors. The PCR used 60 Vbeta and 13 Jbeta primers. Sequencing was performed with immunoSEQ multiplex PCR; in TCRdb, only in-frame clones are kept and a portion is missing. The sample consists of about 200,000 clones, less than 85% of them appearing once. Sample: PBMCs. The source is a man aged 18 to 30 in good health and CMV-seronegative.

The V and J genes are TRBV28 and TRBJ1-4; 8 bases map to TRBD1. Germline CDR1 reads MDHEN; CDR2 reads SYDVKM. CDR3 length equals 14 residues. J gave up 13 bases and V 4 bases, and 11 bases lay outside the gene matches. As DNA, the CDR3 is TGTGCCAGCAGTTCGCGGGACAGGCGGGGTTTACTGTTTTTT. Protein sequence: CASSSRDRRGLLFF.

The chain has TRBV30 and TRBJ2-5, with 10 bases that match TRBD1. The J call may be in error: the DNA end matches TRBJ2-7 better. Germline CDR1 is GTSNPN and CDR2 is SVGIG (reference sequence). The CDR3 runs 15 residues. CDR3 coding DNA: TGTGCCTGGAGTGGGAGACAGGGGGCGCCGAGCGAGCAGTACTTC. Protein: CAWSGRQGAPSEQYF.

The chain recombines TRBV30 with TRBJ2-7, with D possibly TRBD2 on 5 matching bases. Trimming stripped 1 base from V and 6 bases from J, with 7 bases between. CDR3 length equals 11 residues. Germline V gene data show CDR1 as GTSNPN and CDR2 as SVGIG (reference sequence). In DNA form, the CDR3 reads TGTGCCTGGAGTGAAGAGGGCGAGCAGTACTTC. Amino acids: CAWSEEGEQYF.

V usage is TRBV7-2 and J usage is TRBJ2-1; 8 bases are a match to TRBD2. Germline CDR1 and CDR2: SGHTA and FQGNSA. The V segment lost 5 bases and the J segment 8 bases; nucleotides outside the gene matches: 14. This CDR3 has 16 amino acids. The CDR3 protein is CASSRLGARAGDEQFF. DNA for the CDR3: TGTGCCAGCAGCCGTCTTGGGGCGCGAGCGGGGGATGAGCAGTTCTTC.

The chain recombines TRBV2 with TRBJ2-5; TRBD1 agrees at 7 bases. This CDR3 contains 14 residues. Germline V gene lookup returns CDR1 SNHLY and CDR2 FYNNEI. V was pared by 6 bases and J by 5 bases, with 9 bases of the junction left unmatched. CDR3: CASRVQGLLETQYF. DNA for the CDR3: TGTGCCAGCAGGGTACAGGGGCTTTTGGAGACCCAGTACTTC.

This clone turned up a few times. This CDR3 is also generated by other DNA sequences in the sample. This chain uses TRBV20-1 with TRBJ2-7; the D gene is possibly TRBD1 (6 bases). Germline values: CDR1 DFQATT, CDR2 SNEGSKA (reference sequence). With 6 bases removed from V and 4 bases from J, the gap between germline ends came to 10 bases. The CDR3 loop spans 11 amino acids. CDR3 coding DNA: TGCAGTGCCAAGACAGGATACGAGCAGTACTTC. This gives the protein CSAKTGYEQYF.